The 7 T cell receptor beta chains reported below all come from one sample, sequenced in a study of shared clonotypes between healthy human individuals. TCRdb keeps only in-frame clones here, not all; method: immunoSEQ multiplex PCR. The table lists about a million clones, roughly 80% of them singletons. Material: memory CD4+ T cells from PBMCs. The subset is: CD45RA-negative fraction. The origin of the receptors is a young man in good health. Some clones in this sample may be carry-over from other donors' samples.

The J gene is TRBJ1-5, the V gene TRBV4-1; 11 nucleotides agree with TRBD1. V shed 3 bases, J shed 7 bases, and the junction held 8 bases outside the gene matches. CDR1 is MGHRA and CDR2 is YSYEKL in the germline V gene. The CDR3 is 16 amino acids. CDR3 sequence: CASSHYPGQGGQPQHF. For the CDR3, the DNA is TGCGCCAGCAGCCACTATCCGGGACAGGGGGGCCAGCCCCAGCATTTT.

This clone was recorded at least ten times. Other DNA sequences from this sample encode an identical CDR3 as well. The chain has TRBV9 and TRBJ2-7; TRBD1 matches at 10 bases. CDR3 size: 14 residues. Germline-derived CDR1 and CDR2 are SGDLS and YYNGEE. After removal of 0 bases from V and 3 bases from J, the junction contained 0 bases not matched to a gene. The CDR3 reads CASSVGDRGYEQYF. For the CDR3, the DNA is TGTGCCAGCAGCGTAGGGGACAGGGGCTACGAGCAGTACTTC.

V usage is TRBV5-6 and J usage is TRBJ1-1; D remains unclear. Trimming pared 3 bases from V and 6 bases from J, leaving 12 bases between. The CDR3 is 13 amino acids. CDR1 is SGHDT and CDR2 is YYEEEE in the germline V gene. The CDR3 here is CASSSRNFAEAFF. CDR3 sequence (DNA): TGTGCCAGCAGCTCACGGAATTTCGCTGAAGCTTTCTTT.

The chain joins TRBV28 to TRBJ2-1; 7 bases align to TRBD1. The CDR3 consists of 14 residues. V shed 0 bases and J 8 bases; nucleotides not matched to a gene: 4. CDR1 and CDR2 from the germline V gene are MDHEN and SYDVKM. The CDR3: CASSLWPGGDEQFF. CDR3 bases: TGTGCCAGCAGTTTATGGCCAGGGGGAGATGAGCAGTTCTTC. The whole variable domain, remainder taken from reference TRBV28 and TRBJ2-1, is DVKVTQSSRYLVKRTGEKVFLECVQDMDHENMFWYRQDPGLGLRLIYFSYDVKMKEKGDIPEGYSVSREKKERFSLILESASTNQTSMYLCASSLWPGGDEQFFGPGTRLTVL.

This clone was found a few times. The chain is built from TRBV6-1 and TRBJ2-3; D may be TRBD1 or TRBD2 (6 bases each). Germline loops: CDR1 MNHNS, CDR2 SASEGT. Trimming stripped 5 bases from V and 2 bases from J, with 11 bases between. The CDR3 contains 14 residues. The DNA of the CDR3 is TGTGCCAGCAGTAGGGGGGAACTCACAGATACGCAGTATTTT. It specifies CASSRGELTDTQYF.

CDR3 coding DNA: TGTGCCAGCAGTTTTCTCGAGGGTAGTGGGAACACCATATATTTT. Its protein is CASSFLEGSGNTIYF. V usage is TRBV2 and J usage is TRBJ1-3; unclear D gene. The V end lost 5 bases, the J end lost 7 bases, and 18 bases lay between the germline ends. The CDR3 has 15 residues. CDR1 and CDR2 from the germline V gene are SNHLY and FYNNEI.

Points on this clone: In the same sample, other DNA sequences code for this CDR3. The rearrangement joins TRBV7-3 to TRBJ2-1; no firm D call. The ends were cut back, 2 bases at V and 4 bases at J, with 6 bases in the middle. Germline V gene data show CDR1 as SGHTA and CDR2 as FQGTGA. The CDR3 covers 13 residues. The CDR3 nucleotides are TGTGCCAGCAGCTTAGGGGAATACAATGAGCAGTTCTTC. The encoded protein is CASSLGEYNEQFF.